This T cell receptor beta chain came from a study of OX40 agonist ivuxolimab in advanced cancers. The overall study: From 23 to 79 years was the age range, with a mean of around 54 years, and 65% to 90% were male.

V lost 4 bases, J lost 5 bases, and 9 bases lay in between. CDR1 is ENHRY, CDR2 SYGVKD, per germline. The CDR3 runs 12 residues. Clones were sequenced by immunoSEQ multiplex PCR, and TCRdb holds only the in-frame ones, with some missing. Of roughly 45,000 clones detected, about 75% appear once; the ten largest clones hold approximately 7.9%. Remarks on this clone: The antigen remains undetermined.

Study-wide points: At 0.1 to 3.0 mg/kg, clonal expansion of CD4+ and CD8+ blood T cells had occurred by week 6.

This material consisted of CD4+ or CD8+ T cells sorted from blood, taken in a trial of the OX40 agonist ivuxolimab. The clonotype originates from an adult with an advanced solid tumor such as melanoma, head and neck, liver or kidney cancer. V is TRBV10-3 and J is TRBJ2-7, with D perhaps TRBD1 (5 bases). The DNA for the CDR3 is TGTGCCATCAGTGGGTCAGGGAACGAGCAGTACTTC. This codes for CAISGSGNEQYF.